This T cell receptor (beta chain) was found in a study of T-cell memory formation after mild COVID-19. Note on this clonotype: Its antigen remains unknown.

TCRdb itself ran the 5' RACE reads through MiXCR, one entry per CDR3 protein. Seen here are 250,000 or so distinct CDR3 sequences, roughly 9.4% observed once, and the top ten hold around 20%. Overall study findings and caveats: Chiefly within CM and EM were the contracting CD4+ clones; CD8+ ones were within EMRA.

The CDR3 contains 15 residues. Germline V gene lookup returns CDR1 SNHLY and CDR2 FYNNEI. V lost 6 bases and J 4 bases, leaving 13 bases between the germline ends. The sequence derives from a young man who had mild COVID-19 (a few samples of this study predate the infection). Cell type and time point are not known. Material: PBMCs or a T cell subset sorted from them (not recorded which). The rearrangement uses TRBV2 and TRBJ2-6, with D maybe TRBD1 (6 bases). CDR3 sequence reads: CASSHRDGGANVLTF. Here the CDR3 DNA reads TGTGCCAGCAGCCACAGGGACGGAGGGGCCAACGTCCTGACTTTC.